The next 17 T cell receptor beta chains were all read from a single sample in a study of blood T cell repertoires in COVID-19. The data were produced by immunoSEQ multiplex PCR, yet TCRdb's version contains in-frame clones alone and is incomplete. The sample lists approximately 100,000 clones, around 84% occurring once. The specimen was peripheral blood. All receptors derive from a woman aged 70-85 years with active or convalescent COVID-19.

The CDR3 region is CASSLGQGQYF. For the CDR3, the DNA is TGTGCCAGCAGTTTGGGACAGGGACAGTACTTC. The V gene is TRBV28, the J gene TRBJ2-5; 9 bases line up with TRBD1. This CDR3 contains 11 residues. CDR1 and CDR2 from the germline V gene are MDHEN and SYDVKM. Trimming at V came to 3 bases and at J to 11 bases, leaving 1 base not matched to a gene.

The chain has TRBV4-3 and TRBJ1-4; D is unresolved. V shed 4 bases and J shed 5 bases, with 14 bases lying between them. The CDR3 is made up of 15 amino acids. Germline V lookup: CDR1 LGHNA, CDR2 YSLEER. The CDR3 bases are TGCGCCAGCAGCCCCTTAACAAACCAGAATGAAAAACTGTTTTTT. Translating gives CASSPLTNQNEKLFF.

The CDR3 DNA is TGCAGTGCTAGAGATCAGAGGGGCTACACCTTC. Protein sequence: CSARDQRGYTF. J is TRBJ1-2 and V is TRBV20-1, with D uncertain. The CDR3 sequence is 11 residues long. The V end was cut by 0 bases, the J end by 8 bases, with 7 bases between. Germline V gene data show CDR1 as DFQATT and CDR2 as SNEGSKA (reference sequence).

This rearrangement joins TRBV27 to TRBJ2-7, with 11 bases that match TRBD1. The junction had 9 bases not matched to a gene; V was cut back by 4 bases and J by 7 bases. This CDR3 contains 15 residues. Germline loops: CDR1 MNHEY, CDR2 SMNVEV (reference sequence). The CDR3 spells CASSYRGTGGREQYF. The CDR3 nucleotides are TGTGCCAGCAGTTACCGGGGGACAGGGGGGAGAGAGCAGTACTTC.

This chain joins TRBV10-3 and TRBJ1-1, with D perhaps TRBD1 (5 bases). The CDR3 consists of 15 residues. Trimming pared 0 bases from V and 4 bases from J, leaving 12 bases between. The germline V gene encodes CDR1 ENHRY and CDR2 SYGVKD. The CDR3 region is CAISESRGWTTEAFF. CDR3 sequence (DNA): TGTGCCATCAGTGAGTCAAGGGGCTGGACCACTGAAGCTTTCTTT.

This chain links TRBV5-4 with TRBJ2-2; maybe TRBD1 (5 bases). The CDR3 extends over 16 amino acids. Germline V gives CDR1 SGHNT, CDR2 YYREEE (reference sequence). Trimming removed 1 base at V and 4 bases at J, with 14 bases between. DNA for the CDR3: TGTGCCAGCAGCTTGAAGCTCAGGGCATCCACCGGGGAGCTGTTTTTT. Its translation: CASSLKLRASTGELFF.

This clone has a single count. This rearrangement joins TRBV3-1 (or the pseudogene TRBV3-2) to TRBJ1-1; TRBD1 matches at 9 bases. CDR1 and CDR2 (germline): LGHDT, YNNKEL (reference sequence). The V gene end was trimmed by 4 bases and the J gene end by 5 bases; junction bases not matched to a gene: 2. CDR3 size: 13 residues. The CDR3 bases are TGTGCCAGCAGCCGACAGGGGGAAACTGAAGCTTTCTTT. It specifies CASSRQGETEAFF.

V gene TRBV19 combines with J gene TRBJ2-3; 7 bases are shared with TRBD1. This CDR3 is built from 13 residues. Looked up from germline, CDR1 is LNHDA and CDR2 is SQIVND (reference sequence). V shed 5 bases and J 6 bases; nucleotides not matched to a gene: 5. As DNA, the CDR3 is TGTGCCAGTAGTCAGAGGGGGCAGGATACGCAGTATTTT. Translated, it gives CASSQRGQDTQYF.

The J gene is TRBJ2-7, the V gene TRBV4-3, with D perhaps matching TRBD2 (5 bases). CDR1 is LGHNA, CDR2 YSLEER, per germline. V was shortened by 2 bases and J by 0 bases, with 14 bases between the two germline ends. The CDR3 is made up of 16 amino acids. CDR3 region: CASSQSRGWGSYEQYF. DNA for the CDR3: TGCGCCAGCAGCCAATCCAGAGGGTGGGGCTCCTACGAGCAGTACTTC.

The V gene is TRBV7-3, the J gene TRBJ1-2; TRBD1 agrees at 7 bases. After removal of 2 bases from V and 5 bases from J, the junction contained 2 bases not matched to a gene. The CDR3 loop spans 13 amino acids. CDR1 SGHTA and CDR2 FQGTGA come from the germline V gene. This chain's CDR3 is CASSLGTDYGYTF. DNA of the CDR3: TGTGCCAGCAGCTTAGGGACAGATTATGGCTACACCTTC.

J is TRBJ2-7 and V is TRBV24-1; the match to TRBD1 covers 7 bases. The V gene end was trimmed by 4 bases and the J gene end by 3 bases; junction bases not matched to a gene: 8. The germline gives CDR1 KGHDR, CDR2 SFDVKD. There are 15 residues in the CDR3. The CDR3 protein is CATSDPGTDGYEQYF. The CDR3 DNA sequence: TGTGCCACCAGTGACCCCGGGACAGACGGCTACGAGCAGTACTTC.

This clone was observed once. The chain combines TRBV14 with TRBJ1-2, with 7 bases fitting TRBD1. CDR1 and CDR2 (germline): SGHDN, FVKESK. The J segment lost 4 bases and the V segment lost 4 bases, leaving 6 bases of the junction unmatched. This CDR3 has 14 amino acids. The CDR3 nucleotides are TGTGCCAGCAGCCGAGTGACAGGGAGCTATGGCTACACCTTC. Translated: CASSRVTGSYGYTF.

V and J are TRBV15 and TRBJ2-1, with 8 bases fitting TRBD2. The length of the CDR3 is 17 residues. The germline CDR1 and CDR2 sequences are LNHNV and YYDKDF (reference sequence). Trimming took 1 base from V and 5 from J; bases not matched to a gene: 10. The CDR3 spells CATSRGGSGRSNNEQFF. For the CDR3, the DNA is TGTGCCACCAGCAGAGGGGGAAGCGGGAGATCTAACAATGAGCAGTTCTTC.

This rearrangement joins TRBV28 to TRBJ2-1, with a tentative D call TRBD2 (5 bases). Trimming shortened V by 6 bases and J by 0 bases, and 15 bases separated the two germline ends. The germline V gene has CDR1 MDHEN and CDR2 SYDVKM. The CDR3 is 16 amino acids. CDR3 nucleotides: TGTGCCAGCAGCCCTGTCCAAGCGGTCTCCTACAATGAGCAGTTCTTC. Translating it yields CASSPVQAVSYNEQFF.

V is TRBV5-4 and J is TRBJ2-7, with D perhaps TRBD2 (6 bases). This CDR3 has 16 residues. Trimming left V 3 bases short and J 4 bases short, with 20 bases between. Germline V gene sequence: CDR1 SGHNT, CDR2 YYREEE (reference sequence). The CDR3 spells CASSSNREWGIYEQYF. The CDR3 DNA reads TGTGCCAGCAGCTCAAACCGGGAGTGGGGGATTTACGAGCAGTACTTC.

This clone was seen a few times. The gene calls are TRBV9 and TRBJ1-5; D is possibly TRBD1 (6 bases). Trimming removed 0 bases at V and 5 bases at J, with 18 bases between. Germline V lookup: CDR1 SGDLS, CDR2 YYNGEE. The CDR3 contains 17 residues. The CDR3 reads CASSVGAGALGDQPQHF. DNA for the CDR3: TGTGCCAGCAGCGTAGGGGCAGGGGCACTCGGGGATCAGCCCCAGCATTTT.

J is TRBJ1-2 and V is TRBV7-2; 10 nucleotides line up with TRBD1. The CDR3 runs 14 residues. The trim removed 4 bases at V and 8 bases at J, leaving 7 bases unmatched. The V gene's germline CDR1 is SGHTA and CDR2 FQGNSA. CDR3 in amino acids: CASSSKGQGNGYTF. The CDR3 DNA reads TGTGCCAGCAGCTCTAAGGGACAGGGGAACGGCTACACCTTC. Looking up the rest from reference TRBV7-2 and TRBJ1-2 gives the full variable domain: GAGVSQSPSNKVTEKGKDVELRCDPISGHTALYWYRQSLGQGLEFLIYFQGNSAPDKSGLPSDRFSAERTGGSVSTLTIQRTQQEDSAVYLCASSSKGQGNGYTFGSGTRLTVV.